The entry below gives a single TCR beta chain sequence along with its context. Its target is not known. This sample was included in a study of T-cell memory formation after mild COVID-19. Background on the study: TCR clusters showed largely donor specificity. Findings and caveats of the study: Researchers report contracting CD4+ clones mostly in CM and EM, with CD8+ clones in EMRA. Pre-infection memory already had some responding clones, implying cross-reactive memory joined. Clones that contracted from day 15 to 85 had balanced CD4/CD8; later expanders were CD4+ biased.

TCRdb processed the 5' RACE reads anew with MiXCR; each CDR3 protein has one entry. This sample carries about 400,000 distinct CDR3 sequences, more than 20% of them seen once, and the ten largest clones take over 10%. Germline V gene lookup returns CDR1 MGHRA and CDR2 YSYEKL. Trimming removed 4 bases at V and 2 bases at J, with 15 bases between. The CDR3 consists of 15 residues. Sequenced material: PBMCs or a T cell subset sorted from them (not recorded which). The receptor was isolated from an adult woman who had mild COVID-19 (a few samples of this study predate the infection). Cell type and time point are not known. V gene TRBV4-1 combines with J gene TRBJ2-7, with D possibly called TRBD1 or TRBD2 (5 bases each). The CDR3 nucleotides are TGCGCCAGCAGCCCCCGGGGCACCCTACCCTACGAGCAGTACTTC. Protein: CASSPRGTLPYEQYF.